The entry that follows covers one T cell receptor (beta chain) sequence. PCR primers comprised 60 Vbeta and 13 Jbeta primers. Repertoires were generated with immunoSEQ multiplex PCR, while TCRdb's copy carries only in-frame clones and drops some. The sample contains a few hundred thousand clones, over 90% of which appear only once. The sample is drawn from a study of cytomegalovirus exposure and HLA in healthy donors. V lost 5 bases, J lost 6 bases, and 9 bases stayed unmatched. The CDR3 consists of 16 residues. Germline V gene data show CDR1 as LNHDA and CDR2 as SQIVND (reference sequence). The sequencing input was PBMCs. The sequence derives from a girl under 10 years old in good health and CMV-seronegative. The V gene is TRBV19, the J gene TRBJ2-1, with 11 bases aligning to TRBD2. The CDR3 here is CASSALAGARANEQFF. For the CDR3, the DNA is TGTGCCAGTAGTGCACTAGCGGGAGCCAGGGCCAATGAGCAGTTCTTC.